This entry concerns a single T cell receptor (beta chain). Its target is unknown. These data originate in a study of T-cell reconstitution after alpha-beta-depleted transplantation in children. Study-wide results and caveats: T-cell counts and diversity at one year following transplant were attributed mainly to newly produced T cells. Several hundred graft clones that had expanded were reportedly the source of alpha-beta T cells about two months after transplant.

It was with unique molecular identifiers that the TCRbeta library was prepared. TCRdb itself ran the PCR reads through MiXCR, one entry per CDR3 protein. The repertoire includes roughly 100,000 distinct CDR3 sequences, roughly 7.2% of them detected once, and roughly 15% sits in the top ten. In germline, CDR1 is MNHNS, CDR2 SASEGT. The CDR3 totals 14 residues. The ends were cut back, 7 bases at V and 0 bases at J, with 9 bases in the middle. The sample in question was PBMCs, obtained before TCRalphabeta/CD19-depleted stem cell transplant. The chain carries TRBV6-1 and TRBJ1-4; D unresolved. The clonotype comes from a boy between 2 and 10 years old with acute lymphoblastic leukemia, due to receive a stem cell transplant. The DNA for the CDR3 is TGTGCCAGCAAGCGGGGATCAACTAATGAAAAACTGTTTTTT. Translated, it gives CASKRGSTNEKLFF.